Listed here are 32 T cell receptor beta chains from one sample, sequenced in a study of T-cell reconstitution after alpha-beta-depleted transplantation in children. Unique molecular identifiers tagged the TCRbeta library. TCRdb reprocessed the PCR reads with MiXCR, giving one entry per CDR3 protein. The sample shows about half a million distinct CDR3 sequences, around 12% of them seen only once. The specimen comprised PBMCs from the stem cell graft donor, sampled from the stem cell graft. The receptors come from a human donor who donated a stem cell graft to a child with combined immunodeficiency.

The chain uses TRBV12-3 or TRBV12-4 and TRBJ2-5; D is perhaps TRBD2 (7 bases). V was pared by 7 bases and J by 5 bases, with 14 bases between. The CDR3 spans 13 residues. CDR3 DNA: TGTGCCAGCACCGAGGGGGGGATGGAGACCCAGTACTTC. Its translation: CASTEGGMETQYF.

The chain recombines TRBV4-3 with TRBJ1-6; the D gene is possibly TRBD1 (5 bases). Trimming removed 3 bases at V and 7 bases at J, with 22 bases between. The CDR3 is 18 amino acids. In germline, CDR1 is LGHNA, CDR2 YSLEER. CDR3 DNA sequence: TGCGCCAGCAGCCACCTCTCCCAGGGACTTTTCGGCAATTCACCCCTCCACTTT. Translation gives CASSHLSQGLFGNSPLHF.

This clonotype has more than one count but fewer than ten. The rearrangement joins TRBV2 to TRBJ2-1; 7 bases map to TRBD2. The CDR3 has 16 amino acids. Unmatched junction bases numbered 8, after V lost 6 bases and J lost 0 bases. Germline V gene lookup returns CDR1 SNHLY and CDR2 FYNNEI. The CDR3 nucleotides are TGTGCCAGCAGAAGTTGGCGGGGGATCTCCTACAATGAGCAGTTCTTC. This translates into CASRSWRGISYNEQFF.

A few counts support this clonotype. The CDR3 DNA reads TGTGCCAGCAGTTTCGGGGGAGGGGTCGGCGAGCAGTACTTC. Translating it yields CASSFGGGVGEQYF. The J gene is TRBJ2-7, the V gene TRBV12-3 or TRBV12-4, with 7 bases lining up with TRBD2. With V trimmed by 3 bases and J by 6 bases, 8 bases remained unmatched. This CDR3 is built from 14 residues.

This clonotype was detected a few times. The chain employs TRBV7-9 and TRBJ2-3, with TRBD2 matching over 8 bases. Trimming cost V 3 bases and J 2 bases; bases outside gene matches: 1. Looked up from germline, CDR1 is SEHNR and CDR2 is FQNEAQ (reference sequence). The CDR3 sequence is 14 residues long. The CDR3 DNA reads TGTGCCAGCAGCTTGACTAGCGACACAGATACGCAGTATTTT. This encodes CASSLTSDTDTQYF.

The rearrangement links TRBV12-3 or TRBV12-4 to TRBJ2-1; 7 bases are a match to TRBD2. The ends lost 7 bases at V and 6 bases at J; junction bases unmatched: 6. The CDR3 contains 13 residues. DNA for the CDR3: TGTGCCAGCATGGGGAGCGGGGCCAATGAGCAGTTCTTC. Amino acids: CASMGSGANEQFF.

The rearrangement uses TRBV29-1 and TRBJ2-7, with D perhaps TRBD2 (5 bases). The CDR3 spans 15 residues. Trimming cost V 4 bases and J 1 base, with 17 bases left between them. CDR1 and CDR2 from the germline V gene are SQVTM and ANQGSEA. The CDR3 spells CSVGPSAGRSYEQYF. In DNA, the CDR3 is TGCAGCGTTGGGCCCTCGGCGGGCCGGTCCTACGAGCAGTACTTC.

This clonotype was seen at least ten times. The V gene is TRBV12-3 or TRBV12-4, the J gene TRBJ2-7; D unresolved. CDR3 length: 15 residues. The V end was cut by 4 bases, the J end by 2 bases, with 15 bases between. CDR3 sequence reads: CASSSRVRLAYEQYF. CDR3 DNA sequence: TGTGCCAGCAGTTCCCGGGTCCGCCTAGCCTACGAGCAGTACTTC.

This clonotype appeared a few times. This chain joins TRBV24-1 and TRBJ2-5, with unresolved D. The CDR3 totals 12 residues. Trimming cost V 6 bases and J 3 bases, with 7 bases left between them. From germline, CDR1 is KGHDR and CDR2 SFDVKD. CDR3 coding DNA: TGTGCCACCAGTATGGGAAAAGAGACCCAGTACTTC. This sequence encodes CATSMGKETQYF.

This clonotype was detected many times. The CDR3 protein is CASSLRSGGTHEQYF. The CDR3 DNA follows: TGTGCCAGCAGTTTAAGGTCGGGAGGTACCCACGAGCAGTACTTC. The J gene is TRBJ2-7, the V gene TRBV12-3 or TRBV12-4; 7 nucleotides agree with TRBD2. CDR3 length equals 15 residues. The V gene end was trimmed by 2 bases and the J gene end by 5 bases; junction bases not matched to a gene: 9.

This clonotype occurred a few times. The chain is built from TRBV20-1 and TRBJ2-4, with D perhaps matching TRBD1 (5 bases). The germline V gene encodes CDR1 DFQATT and CDR2 SNEGSKA (reference sequence). With 0 bases removed from V and 0 bases from J, the gap between germline ends came to 18 bases. There are 18 residues in the CDR3. Written as DNA, the CDR3 is TGCAGTGCTAGAGAAACAGGCGTCCCCTTTCTAGCCAAAAACATTCAGTACTTC. Its translation is CSARETGVPFLAKNIQYF.

This clonotype has only a few counts. This chain links TRBV11-2 with TRBJ2-1, with 9 positions matching TRBD1. Looked up from germline, CDR1 is SGHAT and CDR2 is FQNNGV. J gave up 8 bases and V 5 bases, and 10 bases lay outside the gene matches. There are 15 residues in the CDR3. The CDR3: CASSANGQGTDEQFF. CDR3 nucleotides: TGTGCCAGCAGCGCCAACGGACAGGGGACAGATGAGCAGTTCTTC.

This clonotype was recorded at least ten times. The chain has TRBV13 and TRBJ2-7; D gene ambiguous. This CDR3 comprises 16 residues. Germline CDR1 PRHDT, CDR2 FYEKMQ (reference sequence). V gave up 1 base and J gave up 6 bases, with 19 bases separating them. The CDR3 region is CASSLVGLRARSEQYF. The CDR3 nucleotides read TGTGCCAGCAGCTTAGTGGGTCTACGGGCAAGGAGCGAGCAGTACTTC.

This chain links TRBV6-2 or TRBV6-3 with TRBJ1-6; D might be TRBD1 (6 bases). The CDR3 totals 17 residues. Per the germline V gene, CDR1 is MNHEY and CDR2 is SVGEGT. Deletions cut 5 bases from V and 2 bases from J, with 16 bases between. The CDR3 DNA is TGTGCCAGCAGTCCGGAGCAGGGGAAGACCTATAATTCACCCCTCCACTTT. Protein: CASSPEQGKTYNSPLHF.

This clonotype was detected a few times. The chain is built from TRBV12-3 or TRBV12-4 and TRBJ1-1, with D possibly matching TRBD1 (6 bases). The V end lost 3 bases, the J end lost 6 bases, and 17 bases lay between the germline ends. CDR3 length equals 15 residues. The CDR3 here is CASSFWAGKGAEAFF. The CDR3 DNA reads as TGTGCCAGCAGTTTTTGGGCAGGGAAGGGGGCTGAAGCTTTCTTT.

This clonotype occurred a few times. The J gene is TRBJ2-7, the V gene TRBV27, with D tentatively TRBD1 (6 bases). Germline CDR1 and CDR2: MNHEY and SMNVEV (reference sequence). Trimming stripped 6 bases from V and 3 bases from J, with 12 bases between. This CDR3 comprises 13 residues. In nucleotides, the CDR3 is TGTGCCAGCAGACAGGGTCTGGTCTACGAGCAGTACTTC. Translating it yields CASRQGLVYEQYF.

The V call is TRBV28, the J call TRBJ1-1; no definite D call. Germline CDR1 and CDR2: MDHEN and SYDVKM. The CDR3 is 14 amino acids. V was pared by 3 bases and J by 0 bases, with 8 bases between. The CDR3 bases are TGTGCCAGCAGTTTTGAGGTGCTGAACACTGAAGCTTTCTTT. Translated: CASSFEVLNTEAFF.

This clonotype was observed a few times. The chain is built from TRBV12-3 or TRBV12-4 and TRBJ1-5; tentative D call: TRBD1 (5 bases). V lost 6 bases and J lost 0, with 12 bases in between. The CDR3 consists of 15 residues. The CDR3 protein is CASSWGRSSNQPQHF. The DNA of the CDR3 is TGTGCCAGCAGCTGGGGACGGAGTAGCAATCAGCCCCAGCATTTT.

This rearrangement joins TRBV3-1 to TRBJ2-7; no firm D call. Germline loops: CDR1 LGHDT, CDR2 YNNKEL (reference sequence). The CDR3 consists of 15 residues. The germline V and J ends were trimmed by 4 bases and 1 base, with 14 bases remaining between them. This chain's CDR3 is CASSLGGVTSYEQYF. CDR3 nucleotides: TGTGCCAGCAGCCTAGGTGGGGTCACGTCCTACGAGCAGTACTTC.

This clonotype was detected a few times. This chain uses TRBV24-1 with TRBJ2-1; either TRBD1 or TRBD2 may supply D (5 bases each). V gave up 2 bases and J gave up 15 bases, with 10 bases separating them. The CDR3 spans 11 residues. The V gene's germline CDR1 is KGHDR and CDR2 SFDVKD. The CDR3 coding sequence is TGTGCCACCAGTGATTCTGGGACGCGGTTCTTC. Residues: CATSDSGTRFF.

This clonotype was observed many times. The chain couples TRBV10-3 to TRBJ2-1; D not certain. The CDR3 runs to 13 residues. V lost 1 base to trimming and J lost 7 bases, with 8 bases between them. Germline-derived CDR1 and CDR2 are ENHRY and SYGVKD. The CDR3 spells CAISEYEENEQFF. In nucleotides, the CDR3 is TGTGCCATCAGTGAGTATGAGGAAAATGAGCAGTTCTTC.

The chain has TRBV6-2 or TRBV6-3 and TRBJ2-2; unclear D gene. The CDR3 loop spans 13 amino acids. V was clipped by 2 bases and J by 6 bases, with 7 bases between them. The germline CDR1 and CDR2 sequences are MNHEY and SVGEGT. CDR3 nucleotides: TGTGCCAGCAGTTACGGCTCCCCCGGGGAGCTGTTTTTT. Amino acids: CASSYGSPGELFF.

This clonotype was counted only a few times. The chain employs TRBV12-3 or TRBV12-4 and TRBJ1-1; no firm D call. Trimming left V 6 bases short and J 1 base short, with 6 bases between. The CDR3 spans 12 residues. The DNA for the CDR3 is TGTGCCAGCAGGCACGGGAACACTGAAGCTTTCTTT. Translated: CASRHGNTEAFF.

This clonotype was observed many times. The chain carries TRBV12-3 or TRBV12-4 and TRBJ2-7; unclear D gene. CDR3 length equals 12 residues. V shed 3 bases and J shed 5 bases, with 8 bases lying between them. The CDR3 DNA follows: TGTGCCAGCAGTTTTCGGGTACACGAGCAGTACTTC. It codes for CASSFRVHEQYF.

This clonotype was picked up a small number of times. The CDR3 sequence: CSNLAGGGTDTQYF. The CDR3 nucleotides are TGCAGTAACCTAGCGGGAGGAGGCACAGATACGCAGTATTTT. The chain joins TRBV20-1 to TRBJ2-3; TRBD2 matches at 11 bases. V trimming: 8 bases; J trimming: 1 base; junction bases outside the gene matches: 5. In germline, CDR1 is DFQATT, CDR2 SNEGSKA (reference sequence). This CDR3 is 14 amino acids long.

This clonotype was seen at least ten times. The CDR3 nucleotides are TGTGCCAGCAGTTTCGGCAGGGTCTCCTACGAGCAGTACTTC. Translation gives CASSFGRVSYEQYF. This chain joins TRBV12-3 or TRBV12-4 and TRBJ2-7, with D perhaps matching TRBD1 (5 bases). The CDR3 spans 14 residues. V was pared by 3 bases and J by 0 bases, with 9 bases between.

The rearrangement uses TRBV14 and TRBJ2-7, with D perhaps being TRBD1 or TRBD2 (7 bases each). The length of the CDR3 is 16 residues. V lost 6 bases and J 2 bases, leaving 20 bases between the germline ends. Germline V lookup: CDR1 SGHDN, CDR2 FVKESK. CDR3 protein: CASRSRQGGPAYEQYF. The CDR3 nucleotides read TGTGCCAGCAGGTCCCGACAGGGAGGGCCAGCCTACGAGCAGTACTTC.

Notes on this clonotype: One base away lies a much larger clone, so this may be a sequencing read error. The J gene is TRBJ2-2, the V gene TRBV12-3 or TRBV12-4, with D possibly being TRBD1 or TRBD2 (5 bases each). The ends were cut back, 5 bases at V and 9 bases at J, with 22 bases in the middle. The CDR3 runs to 16 residues. CDR3 in DNA: TGTGCCAGCAGTCTTCTTGGGTGGGGGTCGACCCGGGAGCTGTTTTTT. Protein: CASSLLGWGSTRELFF.

This sequence joins TRBV29-1 and TRBJ2-7; 7 bases line up with TRBD1. CDR1 is SQVTM, CDR2 ANQGSEA, per germline. V dropped 7 bases and J dropped 5; count of bases not matched to a gene: 11. CDR3 length: 13 amino acids. The DNA for the CDR3 is TGCAGCGGTTTTTCCGGGACAGTCCACGAGCAGTACTTC. Its protein product is CSGFSGTVHEQYF.

In its sample, this clonotype was seen many times. CDR3 region: CASSYRGGGLMNEQFF. In DNA form, the CDR3 reads TGTGCCAGCAGCTACAGGGGCGGGGGTCTTATGAATGAGCAGTTCTTC. The gene calls are TRBV7-2 and TRBJ2-1; the D call may be TRBD1 or TRBD2 (7 bases each). Germline CDR1 and CDR2: SGHTA and FQGNSA. CDR3 length: 16 residues. V was shortened by 4 bases and J by 7 bases, with 20 bases between the two germline ends.

A few counts support this clonotype. V gene TRBV4-3 combines with J gene TRBJ2-1, with 16 positions matching TRBD2. This CDR3 spans 18 amino acids. Germline CDR1 LGHNA, CDR2 YSLEER. V shed 5 bases, J shed 3 bases, and the junction held 7 bases outside the gene matches. CDR3 sequence (DNA): TGCGCCAGCAGCAAGACCGGGACTAGCGGGAGGGGCTACAATGAGCAGTTCTTC. It translates to CASSKTGTSGRGYNEQFF.

This clonotype was seen many times. The chain uses TRBV7-2 and TRBJ2-1; D is undetermined. Trimming cost V 5 bases and J 4 bases, with 9 bases left between them. CDR3 length: 13 residues. Germline V gene data show CDR1 as SGHTA and CDR2 as FQGNSA. The CDR3 DNA is TGTGCCAGCAGCCCAAGAGCTTACAATGAGCAGTTCTTC. It codes for CASSPRAYNEQFF.